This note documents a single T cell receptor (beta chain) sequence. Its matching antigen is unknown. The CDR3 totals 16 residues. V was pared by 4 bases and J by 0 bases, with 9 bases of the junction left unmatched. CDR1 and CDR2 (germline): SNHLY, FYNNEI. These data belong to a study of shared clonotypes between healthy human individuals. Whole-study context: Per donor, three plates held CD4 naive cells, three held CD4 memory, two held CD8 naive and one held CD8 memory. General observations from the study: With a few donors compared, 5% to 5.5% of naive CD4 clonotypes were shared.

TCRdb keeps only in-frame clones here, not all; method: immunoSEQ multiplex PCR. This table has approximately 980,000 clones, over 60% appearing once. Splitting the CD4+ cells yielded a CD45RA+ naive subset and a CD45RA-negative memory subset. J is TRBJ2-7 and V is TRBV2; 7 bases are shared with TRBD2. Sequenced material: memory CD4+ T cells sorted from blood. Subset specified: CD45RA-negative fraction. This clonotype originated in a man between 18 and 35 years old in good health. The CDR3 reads CASSVPSGLSSYEQYF. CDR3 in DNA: TGTGCCAGCAGTGTCCCTAGCGGACTTAGCTCCTACGAGCAGTACTTC.